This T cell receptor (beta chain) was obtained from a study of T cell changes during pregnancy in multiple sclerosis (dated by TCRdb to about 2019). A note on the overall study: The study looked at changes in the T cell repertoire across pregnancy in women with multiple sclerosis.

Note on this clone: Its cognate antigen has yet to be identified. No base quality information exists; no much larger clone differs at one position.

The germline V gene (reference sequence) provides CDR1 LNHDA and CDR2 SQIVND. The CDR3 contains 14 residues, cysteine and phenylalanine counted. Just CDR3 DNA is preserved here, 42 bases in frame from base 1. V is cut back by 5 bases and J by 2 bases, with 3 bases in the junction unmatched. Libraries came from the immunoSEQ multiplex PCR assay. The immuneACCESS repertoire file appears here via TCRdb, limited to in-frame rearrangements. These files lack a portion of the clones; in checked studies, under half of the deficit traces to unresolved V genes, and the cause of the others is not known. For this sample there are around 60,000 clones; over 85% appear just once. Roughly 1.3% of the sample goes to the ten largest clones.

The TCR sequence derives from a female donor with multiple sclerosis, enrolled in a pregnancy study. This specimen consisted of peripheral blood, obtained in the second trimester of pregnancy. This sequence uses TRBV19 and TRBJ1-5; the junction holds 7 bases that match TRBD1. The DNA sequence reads TGTGCCAGTAGTTTCCAGGGGGGCAATCAGCCCCAGCATTTT. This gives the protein CASSFQGGNQPQHF. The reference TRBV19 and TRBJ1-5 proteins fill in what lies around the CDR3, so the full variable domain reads DGGITQSPKYLFRKEGQNVTLSCEQNLNHDAMYWYRQDPGQGLRLIYYSQIVNDFQKGDIAEGYSVSREKKESFPLTVTSAQKNPTAFYLCASSFQGGNQPQHFGDGTRLSIL.